This entry describes one T cell receptor beta chain. This clone has just a few counts. The clone's antigen remains unknown. Base quality data are lacking; no much larger clone is found one base away. These data are taken from a study of vaccination effects on CD4 cells after COVID-19 (dated by TCRdb to between 2020 and 2023). A note on the overall study: Post-vaccine samples across the study were collected a median of 72 days after the second dose, with a range of 14 to 241. SARS-CoV-2 spike-specific CD4+ TCR repertoires from before and after mRNA vaccination were compared in COVID-19 convalescent patients and in infection-naive vaccine recipients. Altogether, approximately 10 COVID-19 convalescent patients and a few SARS-CoV-2-naive healthy vaccine recipients made up the full study. In the study, cultures from other donors were sequenced using the Oncomine TCR Beta short-read assay on an Illumina iSeq 100. Paper-wide results and their limitations: Limitations of the study were the small number of convalescent patients and the absence of early post-infection timepoints. Marked clonal contraction was observed in both infection-induced and vaccine-induced clones at late post-vaccination timepoints, consistent with waning T cell responses. Among healthy vaccine recipients, nearly all vaccine-induced clones were SARS-CoV-2 mono-reactive, and only 1 of 255 was cross-reactive with common cold coronaviruses.

The ViraFEST assay stimulated PBMC with viral peptide pools and then used TCR sequencing to identify antigen-specific CD4+ T cell clonotypes by expansion. After more than nine days of culture, CD4+ T cells were isolated with the EasySep CD4+ T cell isolation kit. Two doses of either the BNT162b2 or the mRNA-1273 mRNA SARS-CoV-2 vaccine were administered to participants. Healthy vaccine recipients had no prior SARS-CoV-2 infection, confirmed by negative nucleocapsid antibodies before and after vaccination. Over 1.5 million PBMC per well were cultured with 8.5 to 10 ug/ml peptides in IMDM containing approximately 4.5% human AB serum, approximately 9.1 IU/ml IL-2 and gentamicin. On days 3 and 7, half of the culture medium was replaced with fresh IL-2-containing medium. Unless noted otherwise, every peptide stimulation condition was grown in triplicate wells. PBMC were separated from whole blood using Ficoll-Paque Plus gradient centrifugation and were then either cryopreserved at -140C or used fresh. The spike proteins of SARS-CoV-2 and of the common cold coronaviruses HCoV-NL63, HCoV-OC43 and HCoV-229E were spanned by overlapping peptide pools. The QIAamp micro DNA kit was used to extract genomic DNA from the cultured CD4+ T cells.

Libraries were built with the immunoSEQ multiplex PCR assay. DNA from the cultured and isolated CD4+ T cells underwent TCR beta CDR3 sequencing. In the source study's methods: The analysis removed non-productive TCR sequences, trimmed reads to the CDR3 region, and retained only CDR3s that were 7 or more amino acids long. Antigen-specific clonotypes were identified using the MANAFEST web app by comparison of expansion in peptide wells against reference cultures. Positive clones required FDR<0.05 expansion versus reference and all other wells, odds ratio above 5, and frequency above 0.1% in two replicate wells. Cross-reactive clonotypes were defined as significantly expanded in SARS-CoV-2 spike wells and in at least one common cold coronavirus spike condition. Using the stringdist R package, CDR3 similarity was measured by Levenshtein distance, and unrooted trees were constructed with ape in R 3.6.1. This is the immuneACCESS table as TCRdb keeps it, with only in-frame sequences that have V and J called. A part of the clones is gone; compared with another copy, unresolved V genes explain less than half, and the rest is unexplained. For V, J and clone size, that table is used; D and trimming come from the DNA. Across this sample there are approximately 16,000 clones, with approximately 70% seen only once. The top ten clones comprise approximately 23% of the sample.

In the germline V gene, CDR1 corresponds to KGHSH and CDR2 to LQKENI. V lost 3 bases and J lost 2 bases, and the count of bases not matched to a germline gene is 10. From the cysteine through the phenylalanine, the CDR3 covers 18 amino acids. Only the CDR3 portion is preserved as DNA: 54 bases, with reading frame beginning at the first base. Here the chain combines TRBV18 and TRBJ1-2; the central 12 bases match TRBD1. This material consisted of CD4+ T cells from PBMCs cultured with HCoV-NL63 spike peptides, taken after COVID-19 vaccination. Per the publication, the cell subset or site label means: HCoV-NL63 spike overlapping peptide pool stimulation. The sequence derives from a human donor who received a COVID-19 vaccine. The CDR3 is CASSPLGTGGAGNYGYTF. The DNA is as follows: TGTGCCAGCTCACCGCTCGGGACAGGGGGCGCGGGAAACTATGGCTACACCTTC.